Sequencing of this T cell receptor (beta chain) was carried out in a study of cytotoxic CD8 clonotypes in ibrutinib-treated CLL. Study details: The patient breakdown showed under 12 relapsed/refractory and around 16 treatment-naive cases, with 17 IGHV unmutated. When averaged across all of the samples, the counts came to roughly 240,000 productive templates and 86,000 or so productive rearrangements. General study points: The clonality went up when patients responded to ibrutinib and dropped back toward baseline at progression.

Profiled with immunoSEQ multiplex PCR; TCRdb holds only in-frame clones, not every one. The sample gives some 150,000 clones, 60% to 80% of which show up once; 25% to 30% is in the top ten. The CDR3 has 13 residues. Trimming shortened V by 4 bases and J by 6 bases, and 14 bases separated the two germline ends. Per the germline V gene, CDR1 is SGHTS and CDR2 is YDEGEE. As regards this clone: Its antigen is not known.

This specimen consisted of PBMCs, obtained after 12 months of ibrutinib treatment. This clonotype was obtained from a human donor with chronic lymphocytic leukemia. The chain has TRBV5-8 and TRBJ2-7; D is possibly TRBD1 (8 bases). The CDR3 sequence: CASSGQGLLEQYF. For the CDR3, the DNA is TGTGCCAGCAGCGGACAGGGACTACTCGAGCAGTACTTC. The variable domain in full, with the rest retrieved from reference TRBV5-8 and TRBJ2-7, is EAGVTQSPTHLIKTRGQQATLRCSPISGHTSVYWYQQALGLGLQFLLWYDEGEERNRGNFPPRFSGRQFPNYSSELNVNALELEDSALYLCASSGQGLLEQYFGPGTRLTVT.